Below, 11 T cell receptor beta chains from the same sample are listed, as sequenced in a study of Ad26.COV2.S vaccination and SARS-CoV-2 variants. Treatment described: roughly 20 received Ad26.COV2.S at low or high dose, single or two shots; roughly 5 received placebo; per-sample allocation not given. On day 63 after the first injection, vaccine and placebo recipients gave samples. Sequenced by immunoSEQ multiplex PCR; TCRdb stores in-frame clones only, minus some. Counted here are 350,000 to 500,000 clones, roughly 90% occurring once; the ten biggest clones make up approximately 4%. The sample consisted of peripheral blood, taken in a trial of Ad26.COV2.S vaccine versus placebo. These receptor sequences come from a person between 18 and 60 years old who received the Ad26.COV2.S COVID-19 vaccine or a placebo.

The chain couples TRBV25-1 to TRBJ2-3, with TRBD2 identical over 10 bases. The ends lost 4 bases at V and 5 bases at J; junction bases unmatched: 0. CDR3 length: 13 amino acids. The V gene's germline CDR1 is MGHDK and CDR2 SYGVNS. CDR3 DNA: TGTGCCAGCAGTGTAGCGGGAGGAGATACGCAGTATTTT. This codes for CASSVAGGDTQYF.

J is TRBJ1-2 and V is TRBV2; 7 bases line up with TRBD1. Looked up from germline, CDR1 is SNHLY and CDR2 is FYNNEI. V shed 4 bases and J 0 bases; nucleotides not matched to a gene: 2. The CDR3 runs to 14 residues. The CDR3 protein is CASSVGTANYGYTF. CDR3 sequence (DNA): TGTGCCAGCAGTGTTGGGACAGCTAACTATGGCTACACCTTC.

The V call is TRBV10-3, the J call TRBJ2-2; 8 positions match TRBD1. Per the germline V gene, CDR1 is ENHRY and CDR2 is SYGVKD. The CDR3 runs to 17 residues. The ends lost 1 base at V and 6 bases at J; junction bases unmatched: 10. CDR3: CAISEWADRARSGELFF. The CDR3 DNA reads TGTGCCATCAGTGAGTGGGCGGACAGGGCGAGATCCGGGGAGCTGTTTTTT.

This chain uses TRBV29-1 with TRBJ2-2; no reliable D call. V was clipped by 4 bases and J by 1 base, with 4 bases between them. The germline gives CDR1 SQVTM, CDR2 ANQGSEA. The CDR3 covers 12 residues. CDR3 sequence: CSVAGNTGELFF. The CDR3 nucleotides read TGCAGCGTTGCGGGGAACACCGGGGAGCTGTTTTTT.

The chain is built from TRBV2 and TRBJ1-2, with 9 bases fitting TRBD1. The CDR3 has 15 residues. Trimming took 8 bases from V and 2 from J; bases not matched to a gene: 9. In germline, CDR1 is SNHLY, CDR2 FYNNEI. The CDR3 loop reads CASGGAGTGNYGYTF. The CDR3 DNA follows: TGTGCCAGCGGCGGAGCGGGGACAGGGAACTATGGCTACACCTTC.

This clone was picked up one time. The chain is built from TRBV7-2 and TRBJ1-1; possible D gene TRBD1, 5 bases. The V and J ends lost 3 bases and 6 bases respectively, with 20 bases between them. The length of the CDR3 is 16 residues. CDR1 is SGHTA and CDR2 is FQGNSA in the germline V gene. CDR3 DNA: TGTGCCAGCAGCTTTGTGTTTTTTGGGGGTTCGGCTGAAGCTTTCTTT. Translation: CASSFVFFGGSAEAFF.

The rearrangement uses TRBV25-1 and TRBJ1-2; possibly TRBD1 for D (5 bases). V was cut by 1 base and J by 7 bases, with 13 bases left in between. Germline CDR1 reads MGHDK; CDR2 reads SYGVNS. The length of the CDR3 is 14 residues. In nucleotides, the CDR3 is TGTGCCAGCAGTGAATTACCAGGGAGGAGTGGCTACACCTTC. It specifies CASSELPGRSGYTF.

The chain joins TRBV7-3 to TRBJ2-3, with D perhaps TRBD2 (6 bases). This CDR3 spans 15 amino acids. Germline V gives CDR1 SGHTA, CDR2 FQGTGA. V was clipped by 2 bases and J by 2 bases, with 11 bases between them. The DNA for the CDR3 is TGTGCCAGCAGCTTAGAGGCGGGGAACACAGATACGCAGTATTTT. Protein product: CASSLEAGNTDTQYF.

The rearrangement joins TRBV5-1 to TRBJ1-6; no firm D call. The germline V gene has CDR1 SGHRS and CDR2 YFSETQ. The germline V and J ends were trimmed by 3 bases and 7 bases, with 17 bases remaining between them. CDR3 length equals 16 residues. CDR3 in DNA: TGCGCCAGCAGCTCCAGACCCCGGGGAGAAAATTCACCCCTCCACTTT. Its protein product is CASSSRPRGENSPLHF.

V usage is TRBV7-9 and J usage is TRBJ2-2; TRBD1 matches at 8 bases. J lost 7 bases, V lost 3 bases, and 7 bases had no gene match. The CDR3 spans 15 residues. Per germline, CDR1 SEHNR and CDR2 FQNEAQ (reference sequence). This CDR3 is CASSLLQGANGELFF. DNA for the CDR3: TGTGCCAGCAGCTTGCTGCAGGGGGCGAACGGGGAGCTGTTTTTT.

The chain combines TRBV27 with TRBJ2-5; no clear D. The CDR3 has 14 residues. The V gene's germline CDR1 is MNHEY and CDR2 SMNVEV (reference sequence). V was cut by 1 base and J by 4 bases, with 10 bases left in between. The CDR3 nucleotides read TGTGCCAGCAGTTTATGGGGTCGACCAGAGACCCAGTACTTC. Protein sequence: CASSLWGRPETQYF.